Listed below are T cell receptor beta chains from one sample, sequenced in a study of cytomegalovirus exposure and HLA in healthy donors. TCRdb's table, derived via immunoSEQ multiplex PCR, lists solely in-frame clones and lacks some. This table has 30,000 to 40,000 clones, 81% appearing once. The specimen was PBMCs. These receptors were obtained from a woman aged 40-49 years in good health and CMV-seronegative. CDR3s include the opening cysteine and the closing phenylalanine or tryptophan. D genes are given only for firm matches. Size tells how often a clone was seen (once, few, many) or the class of an expanded clone, and some rows leave it out.

V gene: TRBV7-9
J gene: TRBJ1-2
clone size: -
D gene: -
CDR3 DNA: TGTGCCAGCAGCGTGACAGGTTATGGCTACACCTTC
CDR3 protein: CASSVTGYGYTF

V gene: TRBV7-8
J gene: TRBJ1-5
clone size: -
D gene: -
CDR3 DNA: TGTGCCAGCAGCTTAGCATGGGGAGGTCAGCCCCAGCATTTT
CDR3 protein: CASSLAWGGQPQHF

V gene: TRBV4-2
J gene: TRBJ1-2
clone size: -
D gene: TRBD1
CDR3 DNA: TGTGCCAGCAGCCAGGCAACGGGACAGATCTATGGCTACACCTTC
CDR3 protein: CASSQATGQIYGYTF

V gene: TRBV5-1
J gene: TRBJ2-3
clone size: once
D gene: -
CDR3 DNA: TGCGCCAGCAGCTTGGCCCCTTCAGATACGCAGTATTTT
CDR3 protein: CASSLAPSDTQYF

V gene: TRBV28
J gene: TRBJ2-1
clone size: -
D gene: TRBD2
CDR3 DNA: TGTGCCAGCGGCGGGACTAGCGGGCGACAATACAATGAGCAGTTCTTC
CDR3 protein: CASGGTSGRQYNEQFF

V gene: TRBV2
J gene: TRBJ2-5
clone size: -
D gene: -
CDR3 DNA: TGTGCCAGCAGTGGGGTAGCTCCTTCGGAGACCCAGTACTTC
CDR3 protein: CASSGVAPSETQYF

V gene: TRBV29-1
J gene: TRBJ2-7
clone size: -
D gene: -
CDR3 DNA: TGCAGCGTTGGTTTGCCAGGGGACGAGCAGTACTTC
CDR3 protein: CSVGLPGDEQYF

V gene: TRBV2
J gene: TRBJ2-5
clone size: once
D gene: -
CDR3 DNA: TGTGCCAGCAGGGCGCCGGACAGACAAGAGACCCAGTACTTC
CDR3 protein: CASRAPDRQETQYF

V gene: TRBV6-5
J gene: TRBJ1-2
clone size: -
D gene: -
CDR3 DNA: TGTGCCAGCAGCTCGGCCGTTCCAGGGTTTGGCTACACCTTC
CDR3 protein: CASSSAVPGFGYTF

V gene: TRBV9
J gene: TRBJ2-3
clone size: -
D gene: -
CDR3 DNA: TGTGCCAGCAGCGTACAGGGGTCGGGGGATACGCAGTATTTT
CDR3 protein: CASSVQGSGDTQYF

V gene: TRBV7-9
J gene: TRBJ1-3
clone size: few
D gene: -
CDR3 DNA: TGTGCCAGCAGCTTAGCCCGCGGGACCTCTGGAAACACCATATATTTT
CDR3 protein: CASSLARGTSGNTIYF

V gene: TRBV28
J gene: TRBJ1-2
clone size: -
D gene: -
CDR3 DNA: TGTGCCATTTCGGTGACAGGCCACTATGGCTACACCTTC
CDR3 protein: CAISVTGHYGYTF

V gene: TRBV7-9
J gene: TRBJ1-5
clone size: -
D gene: -
CDR3 DNA: TGTGCCAGCAGCTTAGTGGGGGAGGGATATCAGCCCCAGCATTTT
CDR3 protein: CASSLVGEGYQPQHF

V gene: TRBV7-9
J gene: TRBJ1-6
clone size: -
D gene: TRBD1
CDR3 DNA: TGTGCCAGCACCGTAGACAGGGTACTCTATAATTCACCCCTCCACTTT
CDR3 protein: CASTVDRVLYNSPLHF

V gene: TRBV27
J gene: TRBJ2-2
clone size: -
D gene: TRBD1
CDR3 DNA: TGTGCCAGCAGTTTATGGACAGGGGGCAGGACCGGGGAGCTGTTTTTT
CDR3 protein: CASSLWTGGRTGELFF